These 12 T cell receptor beta chains originate from one sample sequenced in a study of graft-versus-host responses after intestinal transplantation. These receptors are not linked to any known antigen. The table came from immunoSEQ multiplex PCR; TCRdb's copy has only in-frame clones and leaves some out. The sample holds about 94,000 clones, 91% seen once. Sequenced here: unstimulated CD8+ T cells sorted from spleen or lymph node cells, sampled before intestinal transplant. The origin of the receptors is a human donor who received an intestinal transplant.

The rearrangement joins TRBV27 to TRBJ1-1; TRBD1 agrees at 8 bases. Looked up from germline, CDR1 is MNHEY and CDR2 is SMNVEV (reference sequence). V lost 5 bases and J lost 3; bases outside the gene matches: 8. This CDR3 comprises 15 residues. The CDR3 reads CASSLGQGPYTEAFF. The DNA for the CDR3 is TGTGCCAGCAGTCTCGGACAGGGCCCGTACACTGAAGCTTTCTTT.

The rearrangement links TRBV5-1 to TRBJ2-1; a weak D match, TRBD2 (7 bases). The CDR3 has 15 amino acids. CDR1 and CDR2 (germline): SGHRS, YFSETQ. The germline V and J ends were trimmed by 2 bases and 2 bases, with 11 bases remaining between them. In DNA, the CDR3 is TGCGCCAGCAGCTTTAGGGGGGGGACCTACAATGAGCAGTTCTTC. Translation gives CASSFRGGTYNEQFF.

The V and J genes are TRBV5-5 and TRBJ1-2; D perhaps matches TRBD1 (6 bases). Trimming left V 1 base short and J 6 bases short, with 16 bases between. There are 15 residues in the CDR3. The germline V gene encodes CDR1 SGHKS and CDR2 YYEKEE (reference sequence). The CDR3 coding sequence is TGTGCCAGCAGCTTGCAAGGCAACAGGGTTGATGGCTACACCTTC. It translates to CASSLQGNRVDGYTF.

V usage is TRBV19 and J usage is TRBJ2-7; 9 bases match TRBD1. The CDR3 has 14 residues. In germline, CDR1 is LNHDA, CDR2 SQIVND (reference sequence). The ends lost 5 bases at V and 4 bases at J; junction bases unmatched: 6. DNA for the CDR3: TGTGCCAGTAGTGCGGGACAGGGAAGGTACGAGCAGTACTTC. Its translation is CASSAGQGRYEQYF.

CDR3: CASSLAVNNEQFF. The CDR3 DNA sequence: TGTGCCAGCAGCTTAGCGGTAAACAATGAGCAGTTCTTC. This chain connects TRBV5-6 to TRBJ2-1, with D possibly TRBD2 on 5 matching bases. The CDR3 contains 13 residues. The V end lost 2 bases, the J end lost 5 bases, and 8 bases lay between the germline ends. Germline V CDR1 and CDR2: SGHDT, YYEEEE.

The gene calls are TRBV19 and TRBJ2-7; 9 bases line up with TRBD1. This CDR3 is 14 amino acids long. Germline V lookup: CDR1 LNHDA, CDR2 SQIVND (reference sequence). The V gene end was trimmed by 8 bases and the J gene end by 3 bases; junction bases not matched to a gene: 8. CDR3 DNA: TGTGCCAGTGGGGCGGGACAGGGCGTCTACGAGCAGTACTTC. Its translation is CASGAGQGVYEQYF.

The V gene is TRBV11-2, the J gene TRBJ2-7; 9 nucleotides align to TRBD2. Germline V gene data show CDR1 as SGHAT and CDR2 as FQNNGV. The J segment lost 5 bases and the V segment lost 5 bases, leaving 7 bases of the junction unmatched. The CDR3 runs to 14 residues. CDR3: CASSLAGRVHEQYF. For the CDR3, the DNA is TGTGCCAGCAGCCTAGCGGGGAGAGTCCACGAGCAGTACTTC.

This clone was recorded only once. This chain connects TRBV4-1 to TRBJ2-3, with D perhaps TRBD2 (6 bases). Germline loops: CDR1 MGHRA, CDR2 YSYEKL. The CDR3 consists of 14 residues. Trimming pared 1 base from V and 3 bases from J, leaving 8 bases between. The CDR3 loop reads CASSQGDFTDTQYF. CDR3 in DNA: TGCGCCAGCAGCCAAGGGGACTTTACAGATACGCAGTATTTT.

This chain connects TRBV4-1 to TRBJ2-7; no clear D. Trimming removed 1 base at V and 2 bases at J, with 15 bases between. Germline CDR1 reads MGHRA; CDR2 reads YSYEKL. The CDR3 runs to 16 residues. The CDR3 spells CASSQVESFSTYEQYF. In nucleotides, the CDR3 is TGCGCCAGCAGCCAAGTAGAGTCCTTCTCGACCTACGAGCAGTACTTC.

The genes are TRBV5-1 and TRBJ1-2, with 9 nucleotides matching TRBD1. The length of the CDR3 is 17 residues. Trimming took 2 bases from V and 0 from J; bases not matched to a gene: 8. Germline lookup yields CDR1 SGHRS and CDR2 YFSETQ. In DNA form, the CDR3 reads TGCGCCAGCAGCTTTCACCCTCGGACAGGGGCTAACTATGGCTACACCTTC. Residues: CASSFHPRTGANYGYTF.

The CDR3 is CASSAGDSPLHF. In DNA form, the CDR3 reads TGTGCCAGCTCAGCAGGGGATTCACCCCTCCACTTT. The rearrangement links TRBV18 to TRBJ1-6; a possible D gene is TRBD1 (6 bases). The CDR3 sequence is 12 residues long. V was shortened by 5 bases and J by 8 bases, with 7 bases between the two germline ends. Germline V gene sequence: CDR1 KGHSH, CDR2 LQKENI.

The chain combines TRBV14 with TRBJ2-7; D is ambiguous. Deletions cut 4 bases from V and 1 base from J, with 11 bases between. The CDR3 sequence is 14 residues long. Germline loops: CDR1 SGHDN, CDR2 FVKESK. CDR3 sequence: CASSPRRISYEQYF. DNA of the CDR3: TGTGCCAGCAGCCCCCGGCGGATTTCCTACGAGCAGTACTTC.